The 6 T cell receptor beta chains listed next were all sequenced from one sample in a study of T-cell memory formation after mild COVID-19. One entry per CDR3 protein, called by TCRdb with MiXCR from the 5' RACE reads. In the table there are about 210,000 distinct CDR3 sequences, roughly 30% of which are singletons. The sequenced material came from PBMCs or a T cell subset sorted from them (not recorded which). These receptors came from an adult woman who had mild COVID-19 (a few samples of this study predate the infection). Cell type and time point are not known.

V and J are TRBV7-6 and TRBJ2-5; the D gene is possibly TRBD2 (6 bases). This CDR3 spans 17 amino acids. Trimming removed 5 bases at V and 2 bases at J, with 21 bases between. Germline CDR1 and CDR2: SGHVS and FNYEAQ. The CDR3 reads CASSGWPEGGIQETQYF. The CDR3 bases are TGTGCCAGCAGCGGATGGCCTGAGGGCGGGATACAAGAGACCCAGTACTTC.

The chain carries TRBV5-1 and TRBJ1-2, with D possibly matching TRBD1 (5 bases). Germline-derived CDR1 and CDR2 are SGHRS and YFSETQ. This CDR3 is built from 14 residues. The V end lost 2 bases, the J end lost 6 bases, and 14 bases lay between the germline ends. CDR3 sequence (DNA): TGCGCCAGCAGCTTAGGGGACGGACCTAATGGCTACACCTTC. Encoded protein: CASSLGDGPNGYTF.

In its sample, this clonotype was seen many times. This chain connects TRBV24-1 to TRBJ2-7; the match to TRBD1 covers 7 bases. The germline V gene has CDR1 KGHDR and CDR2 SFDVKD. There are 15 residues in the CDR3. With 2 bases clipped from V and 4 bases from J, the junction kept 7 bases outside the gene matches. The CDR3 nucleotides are TGTGCCACCAGTGATTCCGGGACAGCACGGTACGAGCAGTACTTC. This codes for CATSDSGTARYEQYF.

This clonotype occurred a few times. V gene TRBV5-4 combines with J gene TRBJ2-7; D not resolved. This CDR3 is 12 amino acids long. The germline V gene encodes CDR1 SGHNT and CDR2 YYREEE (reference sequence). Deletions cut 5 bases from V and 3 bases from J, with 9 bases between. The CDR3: CASSETVYEQYF. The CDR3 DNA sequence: TGTGCCAGCAGTGAAACTGTCTACGAGCAGTACTTC.

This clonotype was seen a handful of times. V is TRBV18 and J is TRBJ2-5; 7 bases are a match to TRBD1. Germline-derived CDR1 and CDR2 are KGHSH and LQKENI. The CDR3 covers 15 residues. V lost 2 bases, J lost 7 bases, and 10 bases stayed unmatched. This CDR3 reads CASSPDLQGRATQYF. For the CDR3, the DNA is TGTGCCAGCTCACCAGATCTACAGGGGCGGGCGACCCAGTACTTC.

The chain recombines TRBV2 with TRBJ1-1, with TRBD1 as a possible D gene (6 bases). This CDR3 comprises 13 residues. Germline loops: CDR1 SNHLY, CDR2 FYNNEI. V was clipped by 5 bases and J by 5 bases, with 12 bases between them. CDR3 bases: TGTGCCAGCAGTCCGAGGGGGTGGACTGAAGCTTTCTTT. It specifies CASSPRGWTEAFF.